The 19 T cell receptor beta chains presented below share a single source sample, sequenced in a study of T-cell reconstitution after alpha-beta-depleted transplantation in children. Library preparation (for TCRbeta) was performed with unique molecular identifiers. A single record per CDR3 protein comes from TCRdb applying MiXCR to the PCR reads. Here the sample spans about 420,000 distinct CDR3 sequences, 15% to 20% being singletons. The sample consisted of PBMCs, mostly from graft donor cells, taken 360 days after TCRalphabeta/CD19-depleted stem cell transplant. These receptors came from a boy under three years old who had a stem cell transplant for Wiskott-Aldrich syndrome, so the T cells may come from the graft donor.

J is TRBJ2-7 and V is TRBV4-3; TRBD2 might be the D (5 bases). This CDR3 has 16 residues. V lost 0 bases to trimming and J lost 4 bases, with 16 bases between them. Germline assignment: CDR1 LGHNA and CDR2 YSLEER. This chain's CDR3 is CASSQDLSAGRYEQYF. The CDR3 DNA follows: TGCGCCAGCAGCCAAGATCTTAGTGCGGGCAGGTACGAGCAGTACTTC.

The V and J genes are TRBV21-1 and TRBJ2-5; the listed D gene, TRBD2, was not tested against the DNA. TRBV21-1 is a known pseudogene. The CDR3 sequence is 17 residues long. The CDR3 here is CASSKERASGLQETQYF. The CDR3 nucleotides read TGTGCCAGCAGCAAAGAAAGGGCTAGCGGGCTCCAAGAGACCCAGTACTTC.

The chain joins TRBV12-3 or TRBV12-4 to TRBJ2-7; D is uncertain. The CDR3 totals 10 residues. Trimming removed 8 bases at V and 3 bases at J, with 5 bases between. CDR3 coding DNA: TGTGCCAGCGGCTACTACGAGCAGTACTTC. Its protein product is CASGYYEQYF.

A few counts support this clonotype. This chain uses TRBV12-3 or TRBV12-4 with TRBJ2-5; 8 nucleotides agree with TRBD2. CDR3 length equals 15 residues. V dropped 4 bases and J dropped 5; count of bases not matched to a gene: 9. CDR3 DNA: TGTGCCAGCAGTTGGCTCAGCGGGAGAGTTGAGACCCAGTACTTC. It is translated as CASSWLSGRVETQYF.

This clonotype was seen a few times. The V and J genes are TRBV5-1 and TRBJ2-5; TRBD1 matches 9 bases. The ends lost 2 bases at V and 5 bases at J; junction bases unmatched: 7. CDR1 is SGHRS, CDR2 YFSETQ, per germline. CDR3 size: 15 residues. The CDR3 is CASSLGQGPFETQYF. The CDR3 region has the DNA TGCGCCAGCAGCTTAGGACAGGGGCCTTTTGAGACCCAGTACTTC.

This chain connects TRBV12-3 or TRBV12-4 to TRBJ2-7; 7 bases are shared with TRBD1. The CDR3 is 14 amino acids. Germline trimming cut 7 bases from V and 7 bases from J; bases unmatched to any gene: 13. CDR3 region: CASKSGDRFMEQYF. CDR3 sequence (DNA): TGTGCCAGCAAATCTGGGGACAGATTTATGGAGCAGTACTTC.

This chain links TRBV7-8 with TRBJ2-7, with TRBD1 identical over 8 bases. The germline CDR1 and CDR2 sequences are SGHVS and FQNEAQ. This CDR3 region has 14 residues. With 2 bases clipped from V and 4 bases from J, the junction kept 4 bases outside the gene matches. The CDR3 DNA sequence: TGTGCCAGCAGCTTACAGGGGGCGCCTTACGAGCAGTACTTC. Its protein is CASSLQGAPYEQYF.

This chain links TRBV18 with TRBJ1-1; D is ambiguous. The CDR3 runs to 12 residues. CDR1 is KGHSH, CDR2 LQKENI, per germline. V was shortened by 3 bases and J by 6 bases, with 8 bases between the two germline ends. The CDR3 nucleotides read TGTGCCAGCTCACCCGAGCTGGCTGAAGCTTTCTTT. Translating it yields CASSPELAEAFF.

This rearrangement joins TRBV6-2 or TRBV6-3 to TRBJ1-5, with 7 bases lining up with TRBD1. The germline gives CDR1 MNHEY, CDR2 SVGEGT. The CDR3 spans 18 residues. V shed 2 bases and J 5 bases; nucleotides not matched to a gene: 15. The CDR3 is CASSYRPFPGQKYQPQHF. For the CDR3, the DNA is TGTGCCAGCAGTTACAGGCCTTTCCCGGGACAGAAGTATCAGCCCCAGCATTTT.

The chain recombines TRBV24-1 with TRBJ2-3; the D gene is possibly TRBD1 (6 bases). CDR1 and CDR2 (germline): KGHDR, SFDVKD. Trimming pared 3 bases from V and 3 bases from J, leaving 12 bases between. This CDR3 comprises 15 residues. In DNA, the CDR3 is TGTGCCACCAGTGATCAGGGGTTATCTACAGATACGCAGTATTTT. Translating gives CATSDQGLSTDTQYF.

The J gene is TRBJ2-7, the V gene TRBV10-3; the match to TRBD2 covers 13 bases. Germline loops: CDR1 ENHRY, CDR2 SYGVKD. The CDR3 runs 14 residues. Trimming took 10 bases from V and 2 from J; bases not matched to a gene: 5. The CDR3 bases are TGTGCCACCACGGGACTAGCGGGGACCTACGAGCAGTACTTC. Amino acid sequence: CATTGLAGTYEQYF.

This chain connects TRBV20-1 to TRBJ2-5; 9 nucleotides align to TRBD2. CDR3 size: 13 residues. V lost 6 bases and J lost 5; bases outside the gene matches: 7. Germline loops: CDR1 DFQATT, CDR2 SNEGSKA (reference sequence). Here the CDR3 reads CSAMGLARETQYF. CDR3 bases: TGCAGTGCCATGGGACTAGCCAGGGAGACCCAGTACTTC.

This clonotype was seen only a few times. The J gene is TRBJ2-7, the V gene TRBV7-7; D is undetermined. The CDR3 runs 14 residues. The germline V gene encodes CDR1 SSHAT and CDR2 FNYEAQ (reference sequence). Trimming cost V 5 bases and J 3 bases, with 14 bases left between them. The CDR3 spells CASSPGPPYYEQYF. DNA for the CDR3: TGTGCCAGCAGCCCGGGTCCTCCCTACTACGAGCAGTACTTC.

A few counts support this clonotype. This chain uses TRBV25-1 with TRBJ2-5, with D tentatively TRBD1 (6 bases). The CDR3 totals 13 residues. Trimming stripped 4 bases from V and 7 bases from J, with 13 bases between. Germline CDR1 MGHDK, CDR2 SYGVNS. In DNA, the CDR3 is TGTGCCAGCAGTGTAACAGGGCCGGGGACCCAGTACTTC. Its protein is CASSVTGPGTQYF.

This chain connects TRBV5-1 to TRBJ1-1; TRBD1 matches at 8 bases. The CDR3 consists of 15 residues. Germline V gene sequence: CDR1 SGHRS, CDR2 YFSETQ. The ends lost 2 bases at V and 0 bases at J; junction bases unmatched: 3. In DNA, the CDR3 is TGCGCCAGCAGCTTTCAGGGGGCGGTGAACACTGAAGCTTTCTTT. It encodes CASSFQGAVNTEAFF.

This chain connects TRBV20-1 to TRBJ2-7; D perhaps matches TRBD2 (6 bases). The V gene's germline CDR1 is DFQATT and CDR2 SNEGSKA (reference sequence). V lost 1 base and J lost 2, with 12 bases in between. This CDR3 region has 14 residues. CDR3 sequence reads: CSARVGGGPYEQYF. DNA of the CDR3: TGCAGTGCTAGAGTTGGGGGAGGACCCTACGAGCAGTACTTC.

This clonotype was picked up a small number of times. This sequence joins TRBV29-1 and TRBJ2-1, with 8 bases matching TRBD2. The CDR3 totals 13 residues. CDR1 is SQVTM, CDR2 ANQGSEA, per germline. With V trimmed by 7 bases and J by 3 bases, 5 bases remained unmatched. The CDR3 nucleotides are TGCAGCGGCGGGGGGACACTCTACAATGAGCAGTTCTTC. Translation: CSGGGTLYNEQFF.

This clonotype appeared a few times. This sequence joins TRBV5-1 and TRBJ2-7; tentatively, D is TRBD1 (6 bases). Germline-derived CDR1 and CDR2 are SGHRS and YFSETQ. V lost 0 bases to trimming and J lost 4 bases, with 11 bases between them. This CDR3 comprises 14 residues. The CDR3, as DNA: TGCGCCAGCAGCTTGGCCGTGGGGGCGTACGAGCAGTACTTC. Its protein product is CASSLAVGAYEQYF.

This clonotype was picked up a small number of times. V is TRBV4-3 and J is TRBJ2-2, with a possible D match to TRBD1 (7 bases). The CDR3 runs to 18 residues. CDR1 and CDR2 from the germline V gene are LGHNA and YSLEER. V lost 1 base to trimming and J lost 4 bases, with 19 bases between them. CDR3 in amino acids: CASSQGGGTVPFTGELFF. Written as DNA, the CDR3 is TGCGCCAGCAGCCAAGGAGGGGGGACAGTCCCTTTCACCGGGGAGCTGTTTTTT.